The present T cell receptor (beta chain) was sequenced within a study of T cell responses to AZD1222 COVID-19 vaccine. With regard to this clone: The antigen is not known.

Overall study results and limits: Among spike-specific TCRs, nearly half reportedly target unmutated variant regions. Donors were largely white British and mainly female; clonal diversity was possibly underestimated. At study baseline, merely a handful of AZD1222 recipients were seropositive.

The data were produced by immunoSEQ multiplex PCR, yet TCRdb's version contains in-frame clones alone and is incomplete. The data contain just under 90,000 clones, approximately 91% of them singletons. This sample comprised peripheral blood, obtained on day 0 of AZD1222 vaccination. This TCR came from an adult in good health.

The CDR3 nucleotides read TGTGCCAGTAGAACTACGGGTGCGTACCAAGAGACCCAGTACTTC. It translates to CASRTTGAYQETQYF. V is TRBV19 and J is TRBJ2-5, with D hard to call. The germline CDR1 and CDR2 sequences are LNHDA and SQIVND (reference sequence). CDR3 size: 15 residues. Trimming left V 6 bases short and J 0 bases short, with 14 bases between.